This T cell receptor beta chain was identified in a study of T cell responses to AZD1222 COVID-19 vaccine. V trimming: 0 bases; J trimming: 4 bases; junction bases outside the gene matches: 5. This CDR3 spans 15 amino acids. Germline assignment: CDR1 SEHNR and CDR2 FQNEAQ (reference sequence). Clones were sequenced by immunoSEQ multiplex PCR, and TCRdb holds only the in-frame ones, with some missing. The sample consists of hundreds of thousands of clones, about 92% of them appearing once. The TCR was taken from an adult in good health. This chain uses TRBV7-9 with TRBJ2-5; 7 bases are shared with TRBD2. The sample was peripheral blood, taken on day 0 of MenACWY control vaccination. As DNA, the CDR3 is TGTGCCAGCAGCTTAGCGCTGGGGAGGGGAGAGACCCAGTACTTC. Its protein is CASSLALGRGETQYF. The variable domain in full, with the rest retrieved from reference TRBV7-9 and TRBJ2-5, is DTGVSQNPRHKITKRGQNVTFRCDPISEHNRLYWYRQTLGQGPEFLTYFQNEAQLEKSRLLSDRFSAERPKGSFSTLEIQRTEQGDSAMYLCASSLALGRGETQYFGPGTRLLVL.